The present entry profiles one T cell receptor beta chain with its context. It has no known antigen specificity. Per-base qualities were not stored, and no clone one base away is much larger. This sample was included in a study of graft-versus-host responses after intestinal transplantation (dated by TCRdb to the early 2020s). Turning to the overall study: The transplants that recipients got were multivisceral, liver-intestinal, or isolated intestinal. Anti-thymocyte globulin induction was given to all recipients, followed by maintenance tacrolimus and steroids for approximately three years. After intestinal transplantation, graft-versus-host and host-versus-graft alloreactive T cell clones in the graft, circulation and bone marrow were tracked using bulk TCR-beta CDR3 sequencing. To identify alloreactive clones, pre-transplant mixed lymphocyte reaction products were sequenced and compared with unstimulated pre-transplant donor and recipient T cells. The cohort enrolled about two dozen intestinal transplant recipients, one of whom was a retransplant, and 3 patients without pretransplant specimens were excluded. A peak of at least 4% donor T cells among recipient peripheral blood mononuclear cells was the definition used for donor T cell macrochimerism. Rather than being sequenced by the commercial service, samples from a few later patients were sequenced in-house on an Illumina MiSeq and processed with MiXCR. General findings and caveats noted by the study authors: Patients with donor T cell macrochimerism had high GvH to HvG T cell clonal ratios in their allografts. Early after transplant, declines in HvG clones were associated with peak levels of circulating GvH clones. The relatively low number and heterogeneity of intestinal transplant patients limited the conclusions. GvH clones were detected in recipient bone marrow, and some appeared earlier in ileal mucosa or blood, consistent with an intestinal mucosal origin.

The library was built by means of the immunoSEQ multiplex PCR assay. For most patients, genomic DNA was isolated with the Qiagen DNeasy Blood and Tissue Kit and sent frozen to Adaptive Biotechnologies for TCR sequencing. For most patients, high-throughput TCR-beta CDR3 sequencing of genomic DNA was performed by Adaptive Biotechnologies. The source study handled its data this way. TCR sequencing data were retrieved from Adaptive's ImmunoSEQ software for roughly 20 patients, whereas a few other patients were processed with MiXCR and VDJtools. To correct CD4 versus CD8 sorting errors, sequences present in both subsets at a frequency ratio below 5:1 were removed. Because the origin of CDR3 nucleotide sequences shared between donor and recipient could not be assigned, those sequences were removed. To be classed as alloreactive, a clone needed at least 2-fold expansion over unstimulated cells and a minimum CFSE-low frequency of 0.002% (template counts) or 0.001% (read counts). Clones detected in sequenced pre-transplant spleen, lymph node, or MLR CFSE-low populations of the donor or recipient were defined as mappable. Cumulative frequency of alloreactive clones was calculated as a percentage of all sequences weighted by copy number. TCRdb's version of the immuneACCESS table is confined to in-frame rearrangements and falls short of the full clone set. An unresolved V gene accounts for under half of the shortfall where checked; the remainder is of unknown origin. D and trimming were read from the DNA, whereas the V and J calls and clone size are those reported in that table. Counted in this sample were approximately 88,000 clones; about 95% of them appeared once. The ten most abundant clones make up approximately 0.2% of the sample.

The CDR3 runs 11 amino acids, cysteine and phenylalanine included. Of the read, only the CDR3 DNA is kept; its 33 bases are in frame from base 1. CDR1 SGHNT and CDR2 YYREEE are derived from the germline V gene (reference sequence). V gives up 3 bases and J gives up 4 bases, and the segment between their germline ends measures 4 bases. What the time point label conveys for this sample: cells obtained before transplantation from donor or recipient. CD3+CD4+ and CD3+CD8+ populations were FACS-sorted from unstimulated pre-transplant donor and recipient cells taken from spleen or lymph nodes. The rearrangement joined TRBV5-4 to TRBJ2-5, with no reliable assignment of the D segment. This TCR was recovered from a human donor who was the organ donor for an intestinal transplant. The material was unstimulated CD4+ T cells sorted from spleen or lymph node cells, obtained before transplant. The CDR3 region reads CASSSGETQYF. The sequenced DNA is TGTGCCAGCAGCTCAGGAGAGACCCAGTACTTC.